This T cell receptor beta chain is from a study of CD8 T cells in Susac syndrome. The CDR3 has 16 residues. Trimming stripped 5 bases from V and 1 base from J, with 17 bases between. The germline V gene has CDR1 SEHNR and CDR2 FQNEAQ (reference sequence). RNA in amounts of 0.5 to 1 ug was reverse transcribed with random hexamers. immunoSEQ multiplex PCR amplified TCR beta CDR3 across 54 Vbeta, 13 Jbeta. TCRdb passed the immunoSEQ multiplex PCR reads through MiXCR, listing each CDR3 protein once. The sample records 400,000 or so distinct CDR3 sequences, more than 80% being singletons. This clonotype was sampled from a human donor with multiple sclerosis. The material sequenced was CD8+ T cells from PBMCs. This sequence joins TRBV7-9 and TRBJ2-5; either TRBD1 or TRBD2 may fit D (5 bases each). CDR3 protein: CASSEIVMGVQETQYF. The CDR3 DNA is TGTGCCAGCAGCGAAATCGTCATGGGGGTCCAAGAGACCCAGTACTTC.